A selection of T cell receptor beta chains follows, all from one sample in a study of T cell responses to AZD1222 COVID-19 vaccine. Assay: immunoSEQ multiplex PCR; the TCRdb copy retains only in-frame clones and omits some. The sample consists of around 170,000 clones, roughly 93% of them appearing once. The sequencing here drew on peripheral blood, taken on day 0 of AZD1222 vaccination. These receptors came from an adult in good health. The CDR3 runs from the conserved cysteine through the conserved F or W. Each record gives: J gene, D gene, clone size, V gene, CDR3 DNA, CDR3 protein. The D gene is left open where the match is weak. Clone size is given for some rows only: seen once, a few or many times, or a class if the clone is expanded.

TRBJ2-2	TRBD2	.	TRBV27	TGTGCCAGCAGTTTAGGGGGAGGGAGCACCGGGGAGCTGTTTTTT	CASSLGGGSTGELFF
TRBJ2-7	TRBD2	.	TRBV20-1	TGCAGTGCTAGTAAACTAGCGGGGGGCTACGAGCAGTACTTC	CSASKLAGGYEQYF
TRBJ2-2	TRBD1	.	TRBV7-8	TGTGCCAGCAGCTTACGGGACAGACTTTCCGGGGAGCTGTTTTTT	CASSLRDRLSGELFF
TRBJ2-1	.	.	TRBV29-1	TGCAGCGTTGTGCGGCTCTCCTACAATGAGCAGTTCTTC	CSVVRLSYNEQFF
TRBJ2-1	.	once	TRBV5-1	TGCGCCAGCAGCTCCGCGGGACCTCCCTACAATGAGCAGTTCTTC	CASSSAGPPYNEQFF
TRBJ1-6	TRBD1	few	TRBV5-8	TGTGCCAGCAGCTTTCAGGGGGCGTCTAATTCACCCCTCCACTTT	CASSFQGASNSPLHF
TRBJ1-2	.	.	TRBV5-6	TGTGCCAGCAGCTTGGTATCTAGAGAATCGAACTATGGCTACACCTTC	CASSLVSRESNYGYTF
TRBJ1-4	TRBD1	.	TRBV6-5	TGTGCCAGCAGGACCGGGACAGGGTTTGAAAAACTGTTTTTT	CASRTGTGFEKLFF
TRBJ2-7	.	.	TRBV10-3	TGTGCCATCAGTCCAGGAAACTACGAGCAGTACTTC	CAISPGNYEQYF
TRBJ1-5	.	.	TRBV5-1	TGCGCCAGCAGCTTGGGGCCCGGGGAAAATCAGCCCCAGCATTTT	CASSLGPGENQPQHF
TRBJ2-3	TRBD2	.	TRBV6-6	TGTGCCAGCAGACAAAATAGCGGGGTCACAGATACGCAGTATTTT	CASRQNSGVTDTQYF
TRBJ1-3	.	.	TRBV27	TGTGCCAGCACCTCAGTTGGGGGCTCTGGAAACACCATATATTTT	CASTSVGGSGNTIYF
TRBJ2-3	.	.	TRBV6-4	TGTGCCAGCAGAGCTTCGGGGTTGTCAGATACGCAGTATTTT	CASRASGLSDTQYF
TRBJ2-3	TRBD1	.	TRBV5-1	TGCGCCAGCAGCCGGACAGGGGACCTCACAGATACGCAGTATTTT	CASSRTGDLTDTQYF
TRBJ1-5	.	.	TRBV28	TGTGCCAGCAGTTTCGGTCAGCGGGCGGGGCAGCCCCAGCATTTT	CASSFGQRAGQPQHF
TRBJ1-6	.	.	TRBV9	TGTGCCAGCAGCGTGGGAACTAATAATTCACCCCTCCACTTT	CASSVGTNNSPLHF
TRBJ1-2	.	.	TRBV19	TGTGCCAGTAGTATTTCTGGGTCCTATGGCTACACCTTC	CASSISGSYGYTF
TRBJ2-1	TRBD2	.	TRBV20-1	TGCAGTGCTAGTGGGACTAGCGGGAGCAATGAGCAGTTCTTC	CSASGTSGSNEQFF
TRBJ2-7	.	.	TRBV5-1	TGCGCCAGCAGCTTACCGGGGACAATCTACGAGCAGTACTTC	CASSLPGTIYEQYF
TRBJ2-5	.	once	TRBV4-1	TGCGCCAGCAGCCAAGGGTCTTCAAGCGGAGAGACCCAGTACTTC	CASSQGSSSGETQYF
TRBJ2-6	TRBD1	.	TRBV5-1	TGCGCCAGCAGCCCGCGAGGGACAGGGGTCTCTGGGGCCAACGTCCTGACTTTC	CASSPRGTGVSGANVLTF
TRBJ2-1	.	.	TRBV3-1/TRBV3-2	TGTGCCAGCAGCTCAAGGGGGGGGAACTCCTACAATGAGCAGTTCTTC	CASSSRGGNSYNEQFF
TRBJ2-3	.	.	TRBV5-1	TGCGCCAGCAGCACCACCGGGTCCGATACGCAGTATTTT	CASSTTGSDTQYF
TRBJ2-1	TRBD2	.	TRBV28	TGTGCCAGCATTCGGGCGGGAGGAAACAATGAGCAGTTCTTC	CASIRAGGNNEQFF
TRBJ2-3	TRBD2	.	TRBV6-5	TGTGCCAGCAGTCTACTAGCGGGGGGCTCAGATACGCAGTATTTT	CASSLLAGGSDTQYF
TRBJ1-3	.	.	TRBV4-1	TGCGCCAGCAGCCAAGGCAAGGGGGGGCACACCATATATTTT	CASSQGKGGHTIYF
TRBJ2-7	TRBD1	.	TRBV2	TGTGCCAGCAGTGAAGCGAGGGCAGGGGGACCCTACGAGCAGTACTTC	CASSEARAGGPYEQYF
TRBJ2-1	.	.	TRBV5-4	TGTGCCAGCGCACGCGCCGGGGGTCGTATAAACAATGAGCAGTTCTTC	CASARAGGRINNEQFF
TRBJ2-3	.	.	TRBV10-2	TGCGCCAGCAGTGATTTGGGCTTGAGGGCCACAGATACGCAGTATTTT	CASSDLGLRATDTQYF
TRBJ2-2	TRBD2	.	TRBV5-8	TGTGCCAGCAGCTACTGGACTAGCGGCACCGGGGAGCTGTTTTTT	CASSYWTSGTGELFF
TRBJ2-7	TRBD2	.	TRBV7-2	TGTGCCAGCAGGCCTAGTATGGGACTAGCGGCTTACGAGCAGTACTTC	CASRPSMGLAAYEQYF
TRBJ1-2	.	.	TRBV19	TGTGCCAGTAGTATATTCCCCCCTAGAGGGGCGGGAGGCTACACCTTC	CASSIFPPRGAGGYTF
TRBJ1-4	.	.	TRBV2	TGTGCCAGCAGTGAAGGTGGGCAGGTTACTAATGAAAAACTGTTTTTT	CASSEGGQVTNEKLFF
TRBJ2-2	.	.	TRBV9	TGTGCCAGCAGCATTTCCGGGGGCACCGGGGAGCTGTTTTTT	CASSISGGTGELFF
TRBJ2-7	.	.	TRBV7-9	TGTGCCAGCAGCTTAGGGGGGCTAAGTTCCTACGAGCAGTACTTC	CASSLGGLSSYEQYF
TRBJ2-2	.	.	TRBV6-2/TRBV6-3	TGTGCCAGCAGTTGCCGACAGGTAGGGACCGGGGAGCTGTTTTTT	CASSCRQVGTGELFF
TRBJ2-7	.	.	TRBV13	TGTGCCAGCAGCCAAAGGGGAGGCAGGGTGTTTCCCTACGAGCAGTACTTC	CASSQRGGRVFPYEQYF
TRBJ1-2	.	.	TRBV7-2	TGTGCCAGCAGCTTAGTCGAAGGACGCTATGGCTACACCTTC	CASSLVEGRYGYTF
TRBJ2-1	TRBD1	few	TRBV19	TGTGCCAGTAGTTCGGAGGGACAGGGGGTTCTATATGAGCAGTTCTTC	CASSSEGQGVLYEQFF
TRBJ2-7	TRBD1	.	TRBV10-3	TGTGCCATCAGTGAGGGACAGGGCGACCCTGGTGAGCAGTACTTC	CAISEGQGDPGEQYF
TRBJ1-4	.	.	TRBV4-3	TGCGCCAGCAGCCAACTTTGGGGGGGGTCGTCTATGGGAAAACTGTTTTTT	CASSQLWGGSSMGKLFF
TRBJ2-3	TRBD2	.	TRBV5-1	TGCGCCAGCAGCTCTCAGCGGGAGAGGACAGATACGCAGTATTTT	CASSSQRERTDTQYF
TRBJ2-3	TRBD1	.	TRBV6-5	TGTGCCAGCAACCCGGACAGGAGGGATACGCAGTATTTT	CASNPDRRDTQYF
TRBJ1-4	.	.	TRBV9	TGTGCCAGCAGCGGACAAGAGCGGGAAAAACTGTTTTTT	CASSGQEREKLFF
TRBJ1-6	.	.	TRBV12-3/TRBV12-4	TGTGCCAGCAGTCCGCTTAATTCACCCCTCCACTTT	CASSPLNSPLHF
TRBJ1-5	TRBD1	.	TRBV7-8	TGTGCCAGCAGCGCAGGGGGACGAAGACTTAGCAATCAGCCCCAGCATTTT	CASSAGGRRLSNQPQHF
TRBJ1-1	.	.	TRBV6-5	TGTGCCAGCGGTTTGGTAGCTGAAGCTTTCTTT	CASGLVAEAFF
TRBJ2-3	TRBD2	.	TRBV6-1	TGTGCCAGCAGTGACATGGCGGGGGGAGGTTCAGATACGCAGTATTTT	CASSDMAGGGSDTQYF
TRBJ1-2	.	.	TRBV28	TGTGCCAGCAGTCTAACAGGGCTCGACTATGGCTACACCTTC	CASSLTGLDYGYTF
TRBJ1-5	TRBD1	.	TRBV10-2	TGCGCCAGCGGAGCTCAGGGGGCTGAGCCCCAGCATTTT	CASGAQGAEPQHF
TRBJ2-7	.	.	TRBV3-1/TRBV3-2	TGTGCCAGCAGCCCCAGTCGTGTGTACGAGCAGTACTTC	CASSPSRVYEQYF
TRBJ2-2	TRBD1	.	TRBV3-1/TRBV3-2	TGTGCCAGCAGCCAAGATGGAGCAGGGGGCGCGTCGGGGGAGCTGTTTTTT	CASSQDGAGGASGELFF
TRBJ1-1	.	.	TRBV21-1	TGTGCCAGCAGCAAAGAGGGGGGCGGCACTGAAGCTTTCTTT	CASSKEGGGTEAFF
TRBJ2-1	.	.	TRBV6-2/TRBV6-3	TGTGCCAGCAGTTACTCAGTACCGTCTACCAATGAGCAGTTCTTC	CASSYSVPSTNEQFF
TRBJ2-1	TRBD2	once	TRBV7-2	TGTGCCAGCAGCTCCGAGCGGGGTCGGACCCACAATGAGCAGTTCTTC	CASSSERGRTHNEQFF
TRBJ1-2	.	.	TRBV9	TGTGCCAGCAGCGTAGTCCCCGACGGGGGGGCTGGCTACACCTTC	CASSVVPDGGAGYTF
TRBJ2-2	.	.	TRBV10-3	TGTGCCATCCGTGGCGACAGGTCGAACACCGGGGAGCTGTTTTTT	CAIRGDRSNTGELFF
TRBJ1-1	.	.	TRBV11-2	TGTGCCAGCAGCTTACCGGGGGACACTGAAGCTTTCTTT	CASSLPGDTEAFF
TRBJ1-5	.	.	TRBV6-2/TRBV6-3	TGTGCCAGCAGTTCCCAGAAAAGGAGAAGCAATCAGCCCCAGCATTTT	CASSSQKRRSNQPQHF
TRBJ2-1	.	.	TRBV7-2	TGTGCCAGCAGCCCAGCAAGCTCCTACAATGAGCAGTTCTTC	CASSPASSYNEQFF